This T cell receptor (beta chain) was profiled in a study of blood T cell repertoires in COVID-19. Germline V lookup: CDR1 SGHNT, CDR2 YYREEE (reference sequence). The ends lost 4 bases at V and 3 bases at J; junction bases unmatched: 7. The CDR3 totals 16 residues. Original processing methods: Amplification with reference gene primers provided the estimates of nucleated cell counts. Clones were read by immunoSEQ multiplex PCR, and TCRdb kept only the in-frame ones, dropping some. The V and J calls and clone size were taken over from that table, and D and trimming were inferred from the DNA. The table has 200,000 to 250,000 clones, roughly 81% seen once; the top ten hold around 7.3%.

This chain uses TRBV5-4 with TRBJ1-5; 10 bases fit TRBD1. The receptor's source is a woman between 50 and 59 years old with active or convalescent COVID-19. The sample taken for sequencing was peripheral blood. CDR3 in DNA: TGTGCCAGCAGCAATACAGGGACAGGGGCCAATCAGCCCCAGCATTTT. This encodes CASSNTGTGANQPQHF.